This TCR beta chain was sequenced for a study of immune evolution from preneoplasia to lung adenocarcinoma. The method was immunoSEQ multiplex PCR; TCRdb's version includes in-frame clones alone and lacks a portion of them. The sample comprises some 10,000 clones, more than 75% of which are singletons, and approximately 9.1% rests with the top ten. This CDR3 is 14 amino acids long. In germline, CDR1 is LNHDA, CDR2 SQIVND (reference sequence). With V trimmed by 7 bases and J by 3 bases, 6 bases remained unmatched. This receptor was obtained from a donor older than 65 with lung adenocarcinoma. Input material: FFPE minimally invasive lung adenocarcinoma tissue. J is TRBJ2-5 and V is TRBV19, with TRBD2 matching 9 bases. The chain's CDR3 is CASNAGGRKETQYF. Here the CDR3 DNA reads TGTGCCAGTAATGCGGGAGGGAGGAAAGAGACCCAGTACTTC.